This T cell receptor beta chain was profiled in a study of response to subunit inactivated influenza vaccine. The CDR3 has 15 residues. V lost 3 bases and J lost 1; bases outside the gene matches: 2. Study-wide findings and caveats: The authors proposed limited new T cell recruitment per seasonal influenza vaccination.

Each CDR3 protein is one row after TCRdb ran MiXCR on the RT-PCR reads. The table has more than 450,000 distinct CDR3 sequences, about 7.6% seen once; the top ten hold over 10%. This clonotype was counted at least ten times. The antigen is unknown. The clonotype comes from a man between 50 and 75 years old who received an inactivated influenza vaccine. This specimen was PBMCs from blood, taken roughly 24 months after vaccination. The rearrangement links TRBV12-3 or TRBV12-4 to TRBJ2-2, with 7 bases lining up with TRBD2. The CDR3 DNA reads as TGTGCCAGCAGTTTTGCTAGCGGGAACACCGGGGAGCTGTTTTTT. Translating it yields CASSFASGNTGELFF.